The 12 T cell receptor beta chains in this list originate from one sample, sequenced in a study of regulatory T cells in long-lasting Graves disease. Described time point: newly diagnosed GD, antithyroid drugs for less than 3 months. With RNA extracted from PBMCs as input, the TCR library was made. Relying on iRepertoire HTBI primers and Arm-PCR of CDR3 regions, the team built TCR beta libraries. MiXCR, applied by TCRdb to the multiplex PCR reads, yields one record per CDR3 protein. The top ten hold less than 15% of the sample, which has 250,000 to 300,000 distinct CDR3 sequences, 15% to 20% seen once. These sequences were also reported in another study, on T cells in Graves' hyperthyroidism and ophthalmopathy.

Sample: peripheral blood mononuclear cells (PBMCs), taken at new diagnosis, from a patient treated with antithyroid drugs. These receptors were obtained from a woman aged 25 to 39 with Graves disease.

This clonotype was counted a few times. J is TRBJ1-2 and V is TRBV5-4; TRBD1 might be the D (5 bases). The CDR3 is 12 amino acids. The V gene's germline CDR1 is SGHNT and CDR2 YYREEE (reference sequence). Trimming took off 4 bases at V and 8 bases at J, with 12 bases between the two ends. The DNA for the CDR3 is TGTGCCAGCAGCCCTGGGGCAGGAGGCTACACCTTC. Amino acid sequence: CASSPGAGGYTF.

Ten or more counts support this clonotype. The CDR3 sequence: CASSLQGANQPQHF. The DNA of the CDR3 is TGTGCCAGCAGCTTACAGGGGGCGAATCAGCCCCAGCATTTT. V gene TRBV5-4 combines with J gene TRBJ1-5; 9 nucleotides align to TRBD1. The CDR3 extends over 14 amino acids. CDR1 and CDR2 from the germline V gene are SGHNT and YYREEE (reference sequence). J gave up 4 bases and V 2 bases, and 1 base lay outside the gene matches.

The rearrangement uses TRBV3-1 and TRBJ2-4, with TRBD1 identical over 8 bases. Germline CDR1 and CDR2: LGHDT and YNNKEL (reference sequence). With 6 bases clipped from V and 6 bases from J, the junction kept 4 bases outside the gene matches. The length of the CDR3 is 13 residues. This CDR3 reads CASRQTGVNIQYF. DNA for the CDR3: TGTGCCAGCAGACAGACAGGGGTAAACATTCAGTACTTC. Combining the CDR3 with reference TRBV3-1 and TRBJ2-4 gives the whole variable domain DTAVSQTPKYLVTQMGNDKSIKCEQNLGHDTMYWYKQDSKKFLKIMFSYNNKELIINETVPNRFSPKSPDKAHLNLHINSLELGDSAVYFCASRQTGVNIQYFGAGTRLSVL.

In this sample, this clonotype turned up once. The chain combines TRBV7-6 with TRBJ2-1, with D possibly being TRBD1 or TRBD2 (6 bases each). The V and J ends lost 1 base and 7 bases respectively, with 11 bases between them. This CDR3 is built from 14 residues. Germline V gene sequence: CDR1 SGHVS, CDR2 FNYEAQ. The chain's CDR3 is CASSLVLGGNEQFF. The CDR3 nucleotides are TGTGCCAGCAGCTTAGTACTAGGGGGGAATGAGCAGTTCTTC.

This clonotype was seen a handful of times. The chain is built from TRBV9 and TRBJ2-5; no firm D call. The CDR3 runs 14 residues. The germline CDR1 and CDR2 sequences are SGDLS and YYNGEE. V dropped 0 bases and J dropped 5 bases, with 11 bases sitting between them. CDR3 sequence reads: CASSVGPLGETQYF. DNA for the CDR3: TGTGCCAGCAGCGTAGGACCCCTAGGGGAGACCCAGTACTTC.

This clonotype appeared a few times. The chain combines TRBV15 with TRBJ2-1; possibly TRBD2 for D (5 bases). The CDR3 consists of 12 residues. With 4 bases removed from V and 9 bases from J, the gap between germline ends came to 10 bases. Per the germline V gene, CDR1 is LNHNV and CDR2 is YYDKDF (reference sequence). CDR3 in amino acids: CATSTRGSEQFF. The DNA of the CDR3 is TGTGCCACCAGCACCCGGGGTAGTGAGCAGTTCTTC.

Remarks on this clonotype: Compared with germline, one end of the junction differs, possibly owing to a read error. This rearrangement joins TRBV19 to TRBJ1-1; 7 bases fit TRBD1. This CDR3 has 13 amino acids. In germline, CDR1 is LNHDA, CDR2 SQIVND (reference sequence). The CDR3 region is CASSISPRQGLSF. CDR3 coding DNA: TGTGCCAGTAGTATCTCCCCCCGACAGGGCCTGAGCTTT.

This clonotype showed up many times. This chain uses TRBV20-1 with TRBJ2-1; the match to TRBD2 covers 12 bases. This CDR3 is built from 15 residues. V shed 0 bases, J shed 9 bases, and the junction held 6 bases outside the gene matches. Germline V lookup: CDR1 DFQATT, CDR2 SNEGSKA (reference sequence). This chain's CDR3 is CSARDSSGGEVEQFF. The CDR3 DNA sequence: TGCAGTGCTAGAGACTCTAGCGGGGGGGAGGTTGAGCAGTTCTTC.

This clonotype was found many times. The chain has TRBV12-3 or TRBV12-4 and TRBJ2-1; a possible D gene is TRBD2 (7 bases). The germline V and J ends were trimmed by 3 bases and 2 bases, with 17 bases remaining between them. The CDR3 contains 17 residues. Written as DNA, the CDR3 is TGTGCCAGCAGTTTCTTGGCTGGGCGGGGGCCCTACAATGAGCAGTTCTTC. It specifies CASSFLAGRGPYNEQFF.

The chain uses TRBV28 and TRBJ2-3; D is possibly TRBD1 (8 bases). With 4 bases removed from V and 6 bases from J, the gap between germline ends came to 20 bases. The germline V gene has CDR1 MDHEN and CDR2 SYDVKM. The CDR3 is 16 residues long. CDR3 amino acids: CASSWTGTGGSDTQYF. Here the CDR3 DNA reads TGTGCCAGCAGTTGGACAGGGACGGGGGGCTCGGATACGCAGTATTTT.

Many counts were recorded for this clonotype. The J gene is TRBJ2-3, the V gene TRBV5-5; TRBD2 matches at 14 bases. Looked up from germline, CDR1 is SGHKS and CDR2 is YYEKEE (reference sequence). The CDR3 is made up of 18 amino acids. V lost 1 base to trimming and J lost 1 base; unmatched junction nucleotides: 5. The CDR3 is CASSLKTSGGAGTDTQYF. The CDR3 nucleotides read TGTGCCAGCAGCTTGAAGACTAGCGGGGGGGCGGGCACAGATACGCAGTATTTT.

This clonotype has a count of ten or more. CDR3 loop: CASTGDDAGNTIYF. CDR3 nucleotide sequence: TGTGCCAGCACCGGAGACGATGCTGGAAACACCATATATTTT. This rearrangement joins TRBV12-3 or TRBV12-4 to TRBJ1-3; no clear D. The V and J ends lost 7 bases and 2 bases respectively, with 12 bases between them. The CDR3 runs 14 residues.